A selection of T cell receptor beta chains follows, all from one sample in a study of T cells after yellow fever vaccination. One entry per CDR3 protein, called by TCRdb with MiXCR from the 5' RACE reads. This table holds a few hundred thousand distinct CDR3 sequences, around 6.8% found once. The sequenced sample was PBMCs, obtained more than 35 days after the first yellow fever vaccination. These receptors came from a man aged 18-30 years who received the YFV17D yellow fever vaccine. The CDR3 runs from the conserved cysteine through the conserved F or W. Fields, in order: clone size, J gene, D gene, CDR3 length, V gene, CDR3 protein, CDR3 DNA. D genes are given only for firm matches. Part of the rows lack a size; the others show once, few, many or a class for expanded clones.

abundance: many
j_gene: TRBJ2-1
d_gene: -
len: 15
v_gene: TRBV7-3
CDR3aa: CASSLGLSAYNEQFF
CDR3nt: TGTGCCAGCAGCTTAGGACTATCGGCCTACAATGAGCAGTTCTTC

abundance: few
j_gene: TRBJ2-1
d_gene: -
len: 13
v_gene: TRBV11-3
CDR3aa: CASSPFRFHEQFF
CDR3nt: TGTGCCAGCAGCCCCTTCAGATTCCATGAGCAGTTCTTC

abundance: -
j_gene: TRBJ2-1
d_gene: -
len: 14
v_gene: TRBV19
CDR3aa: CASSTGTASAEQFF
CDR3nt: TGTGCCAGTAGTACCGGGACCGCCTCCGCTGAGCAGTTCTTC

abundance: few
j_gene: TRBJ2-1
d_gene: TRBD2
len: 15
v_gene: TRBV20-1
CDR3aa: CSALLLIAGDNEQFF
CDR3nt: TGCAGTGCACTACTTTTGATAGCGGGGGACAATGAGCAGTTCTTC

abundance: -
j_gene: TRBJ2-3
d_gene: -
len: 15
v_gene: TRBV5-1
CDR3aa: CASSEGQLSTDTQYF
CDR3nt: TGCGCCAGCAGCGAGGGACAATTAAGCACAGATACGCAGTATTTT

abundance: -
j_gene: TRBJ2-1
d_gene: -
len: 15
v_gene: TRBV18
CDR3aa: CASSPIWSSYNEQFF
CDR3nt: TGTGCCAGCTCACCGATCTGGAGCTCCTACAATGAGCAGTTCTTC

abundance: few
j_gene: TRBJ2-6
d_gene: -
len: 15
v_gene: TRBV23-1
CDR3aa: CARGAQVPGANVLTF
CDR3nt: TGCGCCAGGGGGGCACAGGTTCCTGGGGCCAACGTCCTGACTTTC

abundance: many
j_gene: TRBJ2-7
d_gene: TRBD1
len: 13
v_gene: TRBV7-2
CDR3aa: CASSSGTGWEQYF
CDR3nt: TGTGCCAGCAGCTCTGGGACAGGGTGGGAGCAGTACTTC

abundance: few
j_gene: TRBJ1-3
d_gene: -
len: 15
v_gene: TRBV12-3/TRBV12-4
CDR3aa: CASSRRRGSGNTIYF
CDR3nt: TGTGCCAGCAGTCGCCGACGGGGCTCTGGAAACACCATATATTTT

abundance: -
j_gene: TRBJ2-1
d_gene: TRBD1
len: 16
v_gene: TRBV24-1
CDR3aa: CATSEPQGAPYNEQFF
CDR3nt: TGTGCCACCAGTGAGCCACAGGGGGCACCCTACAATGAGCAGTTCTTC

abundance: few
j_gene: TRBJ2-2
d_gene: -
len: 12
v_gene: TRBV24-1
CDR3aa: CATGSETGELFF
CDR3nt: TGTGCCACCGGATCTGAAACCGGGGAGCTGTTTTTT

abundance: many
j_gene: TRBJ1-4
d_gene: -
len: 15
v_gene: TRBV3-1
CDR3aa: CASSQGAGAVEKLLF
CDR3nt: TGTGCCAGCAGCCAAGGGGCGGGGGCGGTTGAAAAACTGCTTTTT

abundance: -
j_gene: TRBJ1-1
d_gene: -
len: 16
v_gene: TRBV25-1
CDR3aa: CASSGPFLAGNTEAFF
CDR3nt: TGTGCCAGCAGTGGGCCCTTTCTGGCCGGTAACACTGAAGCTTTCTTT

abundance: -
j_gene: TRBJ1-2
d_gene: TRBD1
len: 13
v_gene: TRBV10-3
CDR3aa: CAIRWDRGDGYTF
CDR3nt: TGTGCCATCAGATGGGACAGGGGGGATGGCTACACCTTC

abundance: few
j_gene: TRBJ2-1
d_gene: -
len: 14
v_gene: TRBV5-6
CDR3aa: CATGLGGVYNEQFF
CDR3nt: TGTGCCACCGGCCTTGGAGGGGTTTACAATGAGCAGTTCTTC

abundance: few
j_gene: TRBJ2-1
d_gene: TRBD2
len: 16
v_gene: TRBV6-2/TRBV6-3
CDR3aa: CASRDPSGAGFNEQFF
CDR3nt: TGTGCCAGCAGAGACCCATCGGGAGCGGGGTTTAATGAGCAGTTCTTC

abundance: few
j_gene: TRBJ1-5
d_gene: -
len: 15
v_gene: TRBV4-1
CDR3aa: CASSQGGGIQSAQHF
CDR3nt: TGCGCCAGCAGCCAAGGAGGGGGGATCCAATCAGCCCAGCATTTT

abundance: many
j_gene: TRBJ2-5
d_gene: TRBD1
len: 16
v_gene: TRBV7-3
CDR3aa: CASSSPGQVKGETQYF
CDR3nt: TGTGCCAGCAGCTCACCGGGACAGGTGAAGGGGGAGACCCAGTACTTC

abundance: -
j_gene: TRBJ1-2
d_gene: TRBD1
len: 14
v_gene: TRBV6-2/TRBV6-3
CDR3aa: CASRATGGGYGYTF
CDR3nt: TGTGCCAGCAGAGCGACAGGGGGCGGCTATGGCTACACCTTC

abundance: few
j_gene: TRBJ2-3
d_gene: -
len: 14
v_gene: TRBV7-3
CDR3aa: CASSLVSAADTQYF
CDR3nt: TGTGCCAGCAGCTTAGTATCGGCGGCAGATACGCAGTATTTT

abundance: -
j_gene: TRBJ2-5
d_gene: -
len: 13
v_gene: TRBV2
CDR3aa: CASSSRQVETQYF
CDR3nt: TGTGCCAGCAGCTCCCGCCAGGTGGAGACCCAGTACTTC

abundance: few
j_gene: TRBJ2-5
d_gene: -
len: 15
v_gene: TRBV5-1
CDR3aa: CASSLAGTIQETQYF
CDR3nt: TGCGCCAGCAGCTTAGCAGGGACGATACAAGAGACCCAGTACTTC

abundance: -
j_gene: TRBJ2-2
d_gene: -
len: 17
v_gene: TRBV4-1
CDR3aa: CASSQDWRTENTGELFF
CDR3nt: TGCGCCAGCAGCCAAGATTGGAGGACAGAAAACACCGGGGAGCTGTTTTTT

abundance: many
j_gene: TRBJ2-1
d_gene: -
len: 17
v_gene: TRBV4-1
CDR3aa: CASSQRVQTISYNEQFF
CDR3nt: TGCGCCAGCAGCCAGCGAGTCCAAACAATTTCCTACAATGAGCAGTTCTTC

abundance: -
j_gene: TRBJ2-5
d_gene: TRBD2
len: 18
v_gene: TRBV20-1
CDR3aa: CSARDPSGGSFFQETQYF
CDR3nt: TGCAGTGCTAGGGATCCTAGCGGGGGGTCTTTCTTCCAAGAGACCCAGTACTTC

abundance: many
j_gene: TRBJ1-1
d_gene: TRBD1
len: 17
v_gene: TRBV19
CDR3aa: CASRNWDSTPVNTEAFF
CDR3nt: TGTGCCAGTAGGAACTGGGACAGTACACCGGTAAATACTGAAGCTTTCTTT

abundance: few
j_gene: TRBJ2-1
d_gene: -
len: 15
v_gene: TRBV6-5
CDR3aa: CASSYYPLEYNEQFF
CDR3nt: TGTGCCAGCAGTTACTACCCCCTAGAGTACAATGAGCAGTTCTTC

abundance: -
j_gene: TRBJ2-5
d_gene: -
len: 14
v_gene: TRBV7-2
CDR3aa: CASSLEVASETQYF
CDR3nt: TGTGCCAGCAGCTTAGAGGTAGCCTCGGAGACCCAGTACTTC

abundance: few
j_gene: TRBJ2-6
d_gene: -
len: 18
v_gene: TRBV4-3
CDR3aa: CASSQGGVMGSGANVLTF
CDR3nt: TGCGCCAGCAGCCAAGGGGGAGTAATGGGCTCTGGGGCCAACGTCCTGACTTTC

abundance: few
j_gene: TRBJ2-1
d_gene: TRBD1
len: 16
v_gene: TRBV5-1
CDR3aa: CASSLPGQGNYNEQFF
CDR3nt: TGCGCCAGCAGCTTGCCGGGACAGGGTAACTACAATGAGCAGTTCTTC

abundance: once
j_gene: TRBJ1-2
d_gene: TRBD1
len: 13
v_gene: TRBV6-2/TRBV6-3
CDR3aa: CASSPGQRYGYTF
CDR3nt: TGTGCCAGCAGTCCGGGACAGCGCTATGGCTACACCTTC

abundance: few
j_gene: TRBJ1-3
d_gene: -
len: 14
v_gene: TRBV5-6
CDR3aa: CASSWGTAGNTIYF
CDR3nt: TGTGCCAGCAGCTGGGGGACGGCTGGAAACACCATATATTTT

abundance: few
j_gene: TRBJ1-5
d_gene: -
len: 14
v_gene: TRBV3-1
CDR3aa: CASSPRTAHQPQHF
CDR3nt: TGTGCCAGCAGCCCTCGGACAGCTCACCAGCCCCAGCATTTT

abundance: few
j_gene: TRBJ1-6
d_gene: TRBD1
len: 18
v_gene: TRBV4-1
CDR3aa: CASSLRTGESSYNSPLHF
CDR3nt: TGCGCCAGCAGCCTTCGGACAGGGGAGAGCTCCTATAATTCACCCCTCCACTTT

abundance: few
j_gene: TRBJ2-5
d_gene: -
len: 15
v_gene: TRBV30
CDR3aa: CAWSPQVSYQETQYF
CDR3nt: TGTGCCTGGAGTCCCCAGGTCTCGTACCAAGAGACCCAGTACTTC

abundance: many
j_gene: TRBJ2-1
d_gene: TRBD2
len: 13
v_gene: TRBV25-1
CDR3aa: CASSEPLAGEQFF
CDR3nt: TGTGCCAGCAGTGAACCTCTAGCGGGCGAGCAGTTCTTC

abundance: many
j_gene: TRBJ2-3
d_gene: -
len: 13
v_gene: TRBV6-1
CDR3aa: CAGRGASTDTQYF
CDR3nt: TGTGCTGGCCGGGGTGCTAGCACAGATACGCAGTATTTT